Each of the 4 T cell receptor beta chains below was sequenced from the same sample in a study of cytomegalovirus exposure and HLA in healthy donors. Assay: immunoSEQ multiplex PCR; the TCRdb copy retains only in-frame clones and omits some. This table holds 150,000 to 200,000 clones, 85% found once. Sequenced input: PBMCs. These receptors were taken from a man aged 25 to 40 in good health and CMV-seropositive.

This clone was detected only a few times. The DNA of the CDR3 is TGTGCCAGCAGTGAAGACCCCCAGGGTGGCTACACCTTC. Amino acid sequence: CASSEDPQGGYTF. This sequence joins TRBV6-4 and TRBJ1-2; a possible D gene is TRBD1 (5 bases). Germline V gene lookup returns CDR1 MRHNA and CDR2 SNTAGT. There are 13 residues in the CDR3. V was clipped by 3 bases and J by 7 bases, with 12 bases between them.

CDR3 DNA: TGTGCCTGGAGCCACCCCTTGACAGGGTTGAACACTGAAGCTTTCTTT. It specifies CAWSHPLTGLNTEAFF. The genes are TRBV30 and TRBJ1-1, with 7 bases aligning to TRBD1. The CDR3 loop spans 16 amino acids. V was pared by 3 bases and J by 0 bases, with 10 bases of the junction left unmatched. Germline-derived CDR1 and CDR2 are GTSNPN and SVGIG (reference sequence).

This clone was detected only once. The CDR3 is CASSPSTGTTYEQYF. CDR3 nucleotides: TGTGCCAGCAGTCCCTCCACCGGGACAACCTACGAGCAGTACTTC. The gene calls are TRBV6-6 and TRBJ2-7; a weak D match, TRBD1 (6 bases). The CDR3 length is 15 residues. The ends were cut back, 5 bases at V and 2 bases at J, with 16 bases in the middle. Germline assignment: CDR1 MNHNY and CDR2 SVGAGI (reference sequence).

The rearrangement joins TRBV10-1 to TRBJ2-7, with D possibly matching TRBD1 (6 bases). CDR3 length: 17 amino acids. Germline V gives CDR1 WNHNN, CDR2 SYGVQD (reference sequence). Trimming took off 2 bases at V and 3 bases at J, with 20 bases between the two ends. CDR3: CASSEGLWDKENYEQYF. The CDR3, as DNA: TGCGCCAGCAGTGAGGGCCTCTGGGACAAAGAAAACTACGAGCAGTACTTC.